The 29 T cell receptor beta chains in this list originate from one sample, sequenced in a study of shared clonotypes between healthy human individuals. Produced via immunoSEQ multiplex PCR; TCRdb's table is partial and in-frame only. The table has 2 million to 2.5 million clones, roughly 95% seen once. Sequences were obtained from naive CD4+ T cells sorted from blood. Subset described: CD45RA+ positively selected. The receptors come from a young man in good health.

The CDR3 is CASRLPGLAGGPEEQYF. Here the CDR3 DNA reads TGTGCAAGTCGCTTACCGGGACTAGCGGGAGGGCCTGAAGAGCAGTACTTC. The rearrangement uses TRBV12-2 and TRBJ2-7; whether TRBD2, the table's D call, matches the DNA was not checked. TRBV12-2 is designated a pseudogene. The CDR3 has 17 residues.

The rearrangement joins TRBV6-6 to TRBJ2-7, with TRBD2 matching 8 bases. The ends lost 2 bases at V and 5 bases at J; junction bases unmatched: 5. The CDR3 is made up of 14 amino acids. Germline CDR1 reads MNHNY; CDR2 reads SVGAGI (reference sequence). The CDR3, as DNA: TGTGCCAGCAGTTACGTTAGCGGGATAGACGAGCAGTACTTC. Amino acid sequence: CASSYVSGIDEQYF.

This clone occurred once. V and J are TRBV11-3 and TRBJ2-3; D might be TRBD2 (6 bases). CDR1 and CDR2 from the germline V gene are SGHNT and YENEEA. Trimming stripped 5 bases from V and 2 bases from J, with 17 bases between. The CDR3 totals 16 residues. The CDR3 reads CASSPGMGRDTDTQYF. As DNA, the CDR3 is TGTGCCAGCAGCCCCGGGATGGGGCGGGACACAGATACGCAGTATTTT.

The chain couples TRBV6-5 to TRBJ2-7; 11 bases fit TRBD2. There are 16 residues in the CDR3. Per germline, CDR1 MNHEY and CDR2 SVGAGI. With 4 bases clipped from V and 3 bases from J, the junction kept 8 bases outside the gene matches. CDR3 loop: CASSSSSTSGGYEQYF. CDR3 in DNA: TGTGCCAGCAGTTCTTCTTCCACTAGCGGGGGCTACGAGCAGTACTTC.

The J gene is TRBJ2-5, the V gene TRBV7-2; no firm D call. This CDR3 contains 15 residues. Trimming removed 5 bases at V and 4 bases at J, with 17 bases between. The V gene's germline CDR1 is SGHTA and CDR2 FQGNSA. The CDR3 DNA sequence: TGTGCCAGCAGCCCCAGCCCTCGACCCCGAGAGACCCAGTACTTC. As protein: CASSPSPRPRETQYF.

The chain employs TRBV10-3 and TRBJ1-2, with D unresolved. This CDR3 has 14 residues. Germline V gives CDR1 ENHRY, CDR2 SYGVKD. V was clipped by 2 bases and J by 8 bases, with 15 bases between them. CDR3 sequence reads: CAISEGRADSGYTF. Written as DNA, the CDR3 is TGTGCCATCAGTGAGGGAAGGGCTGACTCAGGCTACACCTTC.

The chain has TRBV2 and TRBJ2-1; 10 nucleotides match TRBD2. Looked up from germline, CDR1 is SNHLY and CDR2 is FYNNEI. CDR3 length: 17 amino acids. J was trimmed by 7 bases and V by 6 bases; bases with no gene match: 15. In nucleotides, the CDR3 is TGTGCCAGCAGGCCCCTAGCGGGGGATGGCCGGGGAAATGAGCAGTTCTTC. Its protein is CASRPLAGDGRGNEQFF.

This chain joins TRBV28 and TRBJ2-7; D possibly matches TRBD1 or TRBD2 (6 bases each). The germline V and J ends were trimmed by 8 bases and 2 bases, with 19 bases remaining between them. This CDR3 has 15 amino acids. Germline CDR1 reads MDHEN; CDR2 reads SYDVKM. The CDR3 nucleotides are TGTGCCAGCGCCCCCTCGGGGGCGGGTGCCTACGAGCAGTACTTC. This gives the protein CASAPSGAGAYEQYF.

The CDR3 bases are TGTGCCAGCAGCGCCCGGGACAGGGGCACAGATACGCAGTATTTT. Amino acids: CASSARDRGTDTQYF. The V call is TRBV5-4, the J call TRBJ2-3; 9 nucleotides agree with TRBD1. In germline, CDR1 is SGHNT, CDR2 YYREEE (reference sequence). V shed 4 bases, J shed 1 base, and the junction held 4 bases outside the gene matches. CDR3 size: 15 residues. Combining the CDR3 with reference TRBV5-4 and TRBJ2-3 gives the whole variable domain ETGVTQSPTHLIKTRGQQVTLRCSSQSGHNTVSWYQQALGQGPQFIFQYYREEENGRGNFPPRFSGLQFPNYSSELNVNALELDDSALYLCASSARDRGTDTQYFGPGTRLTVL.

This clone has a handful of counts. CDR3 DNA: TGCGCCAGCAGCGACGGGACTAGCCTTCAGTACTTC. Residues: CASSDGTSLQYF. This chain joins TRBV10-1 and TRBJ2-4, with 9 nucleotides matching TRBD2. The CDR3 consists of 12 residues. CDR1 is WNHNN and CDR2 is SYGVQD in the germline V gene (reference sequence). V lost 6 bases, J lost 11 bases, and 5 bases stayed unmatched.

The chain employs TRBV30 and TRBJ2-3; 10 bases are shared with TRBD1. This CDR3 has 14 amino acids. V was pared by 5 bases and J by 2 bases, with 4 bases of the junction left unmatched. CDR1 GTSNPN and CDR2 SVGIG come from the germline V gene (reference sequence). The CDR3 DNA sequence: TGTGCCTGGGGGACAGGGGACAACACAGATACGCAGTATTTT. Protein: CAWGTGDNTDTQYF.

As regards this clone: Other DNA variants within this sample encode the same CDR3. The chain links TRBV6-5 to TRBJ2-6; no clear D. V lost 0 bases, J lost 1 base, and 7 bases lay in between. The CDR3 loop spans 16 amino acids. Germline V gene sequence: CDR1 MNHEY, CDR2 SVGAGI. The CDR3, as DNA: TGTGCCAGCAGTTACTCGCGACGGTCTGGGGCCAACGTCCTGACTTTC. Translating it yields CASSYSRRSGANVLTF.

This clone was found once. Other nucleotide sequences in the sample specify the same CDR3. V usage is TRBV6-1 and J usage is TRBJ1-5; D unclear. The CDR3 contains 12 residues. Germline CDR1 reads MNHNS; CDR2 reads SASEGT. V lost 6 bases, J lost 3 bases, and 6 bases lay in between. The CDR3 nucleotides read TGTGCCAGCAGACGGGTCAATCAGCCCCAGCATTTT. It codes for CASRRVNQPQHF.

This rearrangement joins TRBV6-6 to TRBJ1-5; no clear D. Germline lookup yields CDR1 MNHNY and CDR2 SVGAGI (reference sequence). The CDR3 runs 16 residues. V was clipped by 6 bases and J by 1 base, with 16 bases between them. The CDR3: CASSPRFLESNQPQHF. The CDR3 bases are TGTGCCAGCAGCCCCAGGTTCCTGGAGAGCAATCAGCCCCAGCATTTT.

The chain employs TRBV7-9 and TRBJ2-3; D may be TRBD1 (5 bases). Germline CDR1 is SEHNR and CDR2 is FQNEAQ (reference sequence). The CDR3 extends over 16 amino acids. The ends were cut back, 2 bases at V and 1 base at J, with 13 bases in the middle. In nucleotides, the CDR3 is TGTGCCAGCAGCTTACTGGGGCCTAGGGGCACAGATACGCAGTATTTT. Amino acids: CASSLLGPRGTDTQYF.

The chain carries TRBV15 and TRBJ2-1; 8 bases fit TRBD2. The CDR3 is 16 amino acids. V lost 0 bases and J lost 15; bases outside the gene matches: 16. The germline V gene has CDR1 LNHNV and CDR2 YYDKDF (reference sequence). The CDR3 bases are TGTGCCACCAGCAGAGATCCCCTGTTAGCGGGACTCCTCGCGTTCTTC. This gives the protein CATSRDPLLAGLLAFF.

This clone was picked up one time. J is TRBJ1-4 and V is TRBV7-8; 7 nucleotides align to TRBD1. CDR3 size: 18 residues. J was trimmed by 3 bases and V by 5 bases; bases with no gene match: 15. Germline V gene lookup returns CDR1 SGHVS and CDR2 FQNEAQ. The CDR3: CASSQGDDRVRPNEKLFF. In nucleotides, the CDR3 is TGTGCCAGCAGCCAGGGGGACGACAGGGTGCGTCCTAATGAAAAACTGTTTTTT.

J is TRBJ2-7 and V is TRBV11-2; 7 nucleotides align to TRBD2. Germline CDR1 and CDR2: SGHAT and FQNNGV. The CDR3 covers 15 residues. The J segment lost 6 bases and the V segment lost 2 bases, leaving 10 bases of the junction unmatched. The CDR3 loop reads CASSLTGLPRSEQYF. The CDR3 region has the DNA TGTGCCAGCAGCTTAACGGGACTACCTAGAAGCGAGCAGTACTTC.

The chain uses TRBV6-5 and TRBJ2-3, with a possible D match to TRBD2 (6 bases). The CDR3 has 15 amino acids. The germline gives CDR1 MNHEY, CDR2 SVGAGI. With 6 bases removed from V and 2 bases from J, the gap between germline ends came to 15 bases. The CDR3 loop is CASRLAERPTDTQYF. The DNA of the CDR3 is TGTGCCAGCAGGTTAGCGGAGAGGCCCACAGATACGCAGTATTTT.

The chain combines TRBV30 with TRBJ2-3, with D perhaps matching TRBD2 (6 bases). The germline gives CDR1 GTSNPN, CDR2 SVGIG (reference sequence). V was trimmed by 4 bases and J by 10 bases, leaving 21 bases between them. The CDR3 sequence is 14 residues long. The DNA of the CDR3 is TGTGCCTGGAAAGGGACTCCTCACAGATTGGCGCAGTATTTT. Translated, it gives CAWKGTPHRLAQYF.

This chain joins TRBV7-9 and TRBJ2-5, with D possibly being TRBD2 (6 bases). CDR1 SEHNR and CDR2 FQNEAQ come from the germline V gene (reference sequence). V lost 4 bases to trimming and J lost 1 base, with 16 bases between them. The CDR3 totals 16 residues. The CDR3 DNA sequence: TGTGCCAGCAGCTGGGTAGCGGCAGCCATCCAAGAGACCCAGTACTTC. Translation gives CASSWVAAAIQETQYF.

The chain is built from TRBV6-1 and TRBJ2-2; the D gene is possibly TRBD1 (5 bases). Germline V gene lookup returns CDR1 MNHNS and CDR2 SASEGT. V was pared by 8 bases and J by 1 base, with 11 bases between. This CDR3 is built from 14 residues. In DNA, the CDR3 is TGTGCCAGCGGGGCAGGGCTGAACACCGGGGAGCTGTTTTTT. It codes for CASGAGLNTGELFF.

The chain carries TRBV9 and TRBJ2-2, with 7 positions matching TRBD2. V trimming: 4 bases; J trimming: 9 bases; junction bases outside the gene matches: 18. This CDR3 comprises 17 residues. In germline, CDR1 is SGDLS, CDR2 YYNGEE. The CDR3 protein is CASSPTPASGVSRELFF. The CDR3 DNA is TGTGCCAGCAGCCCTACCCCGGCCAGCGGGGTCTCCCGGGAGCTGTTTTTT.

The gene calls are TRBV5-1 and TRBJ1-4, with TRBD1 identical over 8 bases. Losses at the gene ends were 0 bases for V and 8 bases for J; bases not matched to a gene: 9. The CDR3 is 16 residues long. Germline CDR1 and CDR2: SGHRS and YFSETQ. CDR3 coding DNA: TGCGCCAGCAGCTTGGCCTCAGGACAGGGAGGGGAAAAACTGTTTTTT. This sequence encodes CASSLASGQGGEKLFF.

J is TRBJ2-1 and V is TRBV5-1; the match to TRBD1 covers 8 bases. This CDR3 is built from 18 residues. Germline V lookup: CDR1 SGHRS, CDR2 YFSETQ. J was trimmed by 4 bases and V by 0 bases; bases with no gene match: 12. The CDR3 coding sequence is TGCGCCAGCAGCTTGGACCCCAGGGACAGGACGTTTTACAATGAGCAGTTCTTC. It encodes CASSLDPRDRTFYNEQFF.

V is TRBV6-6 and J is TRBJ2-2; TRBD2 matches at 8 bases. Looked up from germline, CDR1 is MNHNY and CDR2 is SVGAGI (reference sequence). This CDR3 has 14 residues. After removal of 10 bases from V and 2 bases from J, the junction contained 6 bases not matched to a gene. The CDR3 nucleotides are TGTGCCACCCGGGGGGGGTCCAACACCGGGGAGCTGTTTTTT. Translating gives CATRGGSNTGELFF.

Here the CDR3 reads CASSEVGTSGVYEQYF. DNA for the CDR3: TGTGCCAGCAGTGAAGTAGGGACTAGCGGGGTCTACGAGCAGTACTTC. The V and J genes are TRBV6-1 and TRBJ2-7; 13 bases align to TRBD2. Per the germline V gene, CDR1 is MNHNS and CDR2 is SASEGT. The V segment lost 1 base and the J segment 3 bases; nucleotides outside the gene matches: 3. CDR3 length: 16 amino acids.

This chain connects TRBV7-8 to TRBJ2-1; D not certain. CDR3 length: 12 amino acids. The V and J ends lost 5 bases and 8 bases respectively, with 10 bases between them. In germline, CDR1 is SGHVS, CDR2 FQNEAQ. CDR3 DNA sequence: TGTGCCAGCAGCCACCCTCTGGATGAGCAGTTCTTC. This sequence encodes CASSHPLDEQFF.

This chain uses TRBV30 with TRBJ1-6; TRBD1 might be the D (6 bases). Looked up from germline, CDR1 is GTSNPN and CDR2 is SVGIG (reference sequence). With 0 bases removed from V and 7 bases from J, the gap between germline ends came to 10 bases. The CDR3 loop spans 14 amino acids. CDR3 sequence: CAWSVIRGNSPLHF. The CDR3 nucleotides read TGTGCCTGGAGTGTTATTAGGGGGAATTCACCCCTCCACTTT. Looking up the rest from reference TRBV30 and TRBJ1-6 gives the full variable domain: SQTIHQWPATLVQPVGSPLSLECTVEGTSNPNLYWYRQAAGRGLQLLFYSVGIGQISSEVPQNLSASRPQDRQFILSSKKLLLSDSGFYLCAWSVIRGNSPLHFGNGTRLTVT.